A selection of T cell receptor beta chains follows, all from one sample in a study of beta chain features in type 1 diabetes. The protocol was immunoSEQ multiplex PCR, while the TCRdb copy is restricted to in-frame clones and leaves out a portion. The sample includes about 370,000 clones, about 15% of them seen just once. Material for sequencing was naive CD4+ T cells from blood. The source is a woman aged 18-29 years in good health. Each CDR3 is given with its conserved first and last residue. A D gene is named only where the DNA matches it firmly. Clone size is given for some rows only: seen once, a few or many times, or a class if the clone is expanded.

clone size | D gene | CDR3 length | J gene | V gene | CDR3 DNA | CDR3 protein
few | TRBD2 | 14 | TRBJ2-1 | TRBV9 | TGTGCCAGCAGCGTGACTAGCGGTTACAATGAGCAGTTCTTC | CASSVTSGYNEQFF
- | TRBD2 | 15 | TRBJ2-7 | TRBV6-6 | TGTGCCAGCAGTTACGGGGGGACTAGTCTCTACGAGCAGTACTTC | CASSYGGTSLYEQYF
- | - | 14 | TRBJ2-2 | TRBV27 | TGTGCCAGCAGTTTTCATAGATCCTGGAGTGAGCTGTTTTTT | CASSFHRSWSELFF
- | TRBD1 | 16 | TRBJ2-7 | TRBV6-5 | TGTGCCAGCAGTTTAAGTCTCGGGACAGCAACCTACGAGCAGTACTTC | CASSLSLGTATYEQYF
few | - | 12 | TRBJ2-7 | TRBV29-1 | TGCAGCGTGAGGGGGGGAGCCTACGAGCAGTACTTC | CSVRGGAYEQYF
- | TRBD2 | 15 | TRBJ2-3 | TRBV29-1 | TGCAGCGTTACCGGGACTAGCCGACGCACAGATACGCAGTATTTT | CSVTGTSRRTDTQYF
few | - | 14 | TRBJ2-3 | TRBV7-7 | TGTGCCAGCAGCTTGACTACAGGCACAGATACGCAGTATTTT | CASSLTTGTDTQYF
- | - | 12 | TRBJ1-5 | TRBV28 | TGTGCCAGCAGTTTAGCAGTTCAGCCCCAGCATTTT | CASSLAVQPQHF
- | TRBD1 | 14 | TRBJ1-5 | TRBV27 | TGTGCCAGCAGTTCGACAGGGGATACGCAGCCCCAGCATTTT | CASSSTGDTQPQHF
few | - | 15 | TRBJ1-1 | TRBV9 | TGTGCCAGCAGCGTGCTTACGGGGGGCGTCACTGAAGCTTTCTTT | CASSVLTGGVTEAFF
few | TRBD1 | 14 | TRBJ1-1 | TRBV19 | TGTGCCAGTAGTCCACAGGGGTGGGGCACTGAAGCTTTCTTT | CASSPQGWGTEAFF
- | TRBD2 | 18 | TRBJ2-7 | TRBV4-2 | TGTGCCAGCAGCGTCCGGCTAGCGGGATCCCCCTCGCCCTACGAGCAGTACTTC | CASSVRLAGSPSPYEQYF
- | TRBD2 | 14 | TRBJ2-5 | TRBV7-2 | TGTGCCAGCAGCCGAGCGGGAGGTCTAGAGACCCAGTACTTC | CASSRAGGLETQYF
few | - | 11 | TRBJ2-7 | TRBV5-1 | TGCGCCAGCAGCTTGTCAGTCGAGCAGTACTTC | CASSLSVEQYF
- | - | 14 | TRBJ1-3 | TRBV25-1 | TGTGCCAGCACCCCGGGAACCTCTGGAAACACCATATATTTT | CASTPGTSGNTIYF
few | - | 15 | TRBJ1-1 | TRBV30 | TGTGCCTGGAGCACAGGGCCCTCATGGAACACTGAAGCTTTCTTT | CAWSTGPSWNTEAFF
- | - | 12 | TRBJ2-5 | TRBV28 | TGTGCCAGCAGTTGGGAGGTGGGGACCCAGTACTTC | CASSWEVGTQYF
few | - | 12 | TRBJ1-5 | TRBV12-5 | TGTGCTAGTGGTTTGGACAGCCAGCCCCAGCATTTT | CASGLDSQPQHF
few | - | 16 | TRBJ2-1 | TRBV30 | TGTGCCTGGAGTGTAAGGAGGCGGGGTGGATACAATGAGCAGTTCTTC | CAWSVRRRGGYNEQFF
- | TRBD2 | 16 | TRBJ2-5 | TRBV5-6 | TGTGCCAGCAGCTTGGTTCTAGCGGGAGATTTGGAGACCCAGTACTTC | CASSLVLAGDLETQYF
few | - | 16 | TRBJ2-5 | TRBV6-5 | TGTGCCAGCAGTTACTCGATCAGCGCCTACCAAGAGACCCAGTACTTC | CASSYSISAYQETQYF
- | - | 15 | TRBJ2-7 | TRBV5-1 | TGCGCCAGCAGTTCCCGGGACGGGGGAGAGTACGAGCAGTACTTC | CASSSRDGGEYEQYF
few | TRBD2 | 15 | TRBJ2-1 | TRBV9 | TGTGCCAGCAGCGTCGGACTAGCGGGAGAAAATGAGCAGTTCTTC | CASSVGLAGENEQFF
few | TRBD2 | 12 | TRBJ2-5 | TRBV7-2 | TGTGCCAGCAGTACTAGCGTGCAGACCCAGTACTTC | CASSTSVQTQYF
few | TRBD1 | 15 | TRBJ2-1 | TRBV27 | TGTGCCAGCACACGACAGGGGGTCTCCTACAATGAGCAGTTCTTC | CASTRQGVSYNEQFF
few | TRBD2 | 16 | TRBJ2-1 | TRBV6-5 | TGTGCCAGCAGTTCCCTCTCTAGCGGGCCGTACAATGAGCAGTTCTTC | CASSSLSSGPYNEQFF
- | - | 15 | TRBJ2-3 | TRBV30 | TGTGCCTGGAGTGTACGAGGCTCTACCACAGATACGCAGTATTTT | CAWSVRGSTTDTQYF
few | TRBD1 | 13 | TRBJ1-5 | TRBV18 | TGTGCCAGCTCCGAGGACAGGAATCAGCCCCAGCATTTT | CASSEDRNQPQHF
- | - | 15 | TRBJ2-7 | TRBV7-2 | TGTGCCAGCAGCCAAAACTATGCCCGAAGTTACGAGCAGTACTTC | CASSQNYARSYEQYF
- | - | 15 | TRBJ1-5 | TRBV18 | TGTGCCAGCTCACCTTTAGGGGTAAGCAATCAGCCCCAGCATTTT | CASSPLGVSNQPQHF
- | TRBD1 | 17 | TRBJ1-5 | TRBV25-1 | TGTGCCAGCAGTGGAGTCGGGGACAGGGCCCTCAATCAGCCCCAGCATTTT | CASSGVGDRALNQPQHF
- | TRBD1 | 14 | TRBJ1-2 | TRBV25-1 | TGTGCCAGCAGCGAAACGGGACAGAACTATGGCTACACCTTC | CASSETGQNYGYTF